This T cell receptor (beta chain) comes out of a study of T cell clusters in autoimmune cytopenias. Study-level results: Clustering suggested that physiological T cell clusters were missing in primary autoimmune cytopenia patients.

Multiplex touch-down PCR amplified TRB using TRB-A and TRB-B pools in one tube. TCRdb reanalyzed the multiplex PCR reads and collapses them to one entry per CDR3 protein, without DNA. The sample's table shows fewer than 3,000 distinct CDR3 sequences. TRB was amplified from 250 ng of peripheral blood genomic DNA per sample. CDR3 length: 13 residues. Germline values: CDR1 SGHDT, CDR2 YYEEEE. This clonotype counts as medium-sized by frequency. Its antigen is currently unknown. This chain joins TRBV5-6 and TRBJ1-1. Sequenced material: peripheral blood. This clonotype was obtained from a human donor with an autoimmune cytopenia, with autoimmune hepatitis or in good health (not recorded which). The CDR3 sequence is CASSLGGNTEAFF.